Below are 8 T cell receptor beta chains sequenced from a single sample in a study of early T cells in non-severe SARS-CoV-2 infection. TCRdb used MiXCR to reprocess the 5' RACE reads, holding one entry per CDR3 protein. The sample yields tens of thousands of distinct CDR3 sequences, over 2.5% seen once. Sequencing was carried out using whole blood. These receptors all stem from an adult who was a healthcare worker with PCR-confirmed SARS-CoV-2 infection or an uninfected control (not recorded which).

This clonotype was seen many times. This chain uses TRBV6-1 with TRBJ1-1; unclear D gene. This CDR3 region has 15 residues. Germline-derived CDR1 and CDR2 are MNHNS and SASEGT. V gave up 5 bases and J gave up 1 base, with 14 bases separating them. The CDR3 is CASSLSGSTNTEAFF. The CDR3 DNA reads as TGTGCCAGCAGTCTCAGTGGATCAACGAACACTGAAGCTTTCTTT.

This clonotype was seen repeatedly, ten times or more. This chain's CDR3 is CASSSDGGTAKETQYF. DNA of the CDR3: TGTGCCAGCAGCTCGGACGGGGGGACAGCAAAAGAGACCCAGTACTTC. The rearrangement links TRBV7-3 to TRBJ2-5, with D possibly called TRBD1 or TRBD2 (7 bases each). V shed 4 bases and J shed 3 bases, with 18 bases lying between them. The CDR3 contains 16 residues. CDR1 is SGHTA and CDR2 is FQGTGA in the germline V gene.

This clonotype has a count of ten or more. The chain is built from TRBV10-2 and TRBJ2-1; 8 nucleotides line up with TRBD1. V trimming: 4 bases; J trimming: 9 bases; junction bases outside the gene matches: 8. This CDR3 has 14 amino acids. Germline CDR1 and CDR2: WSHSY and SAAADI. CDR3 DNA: TGCGCCAGCAGTGGCTCGACAGGGGATCGTGAGCAGTTCTTC. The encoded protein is CASSGSTGDREQFF.

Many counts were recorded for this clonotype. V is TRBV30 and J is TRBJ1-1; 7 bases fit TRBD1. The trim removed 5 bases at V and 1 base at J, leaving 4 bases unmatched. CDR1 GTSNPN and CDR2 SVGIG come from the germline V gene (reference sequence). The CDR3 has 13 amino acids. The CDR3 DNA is TGTGCCTGGCTGGGACAGCCGAACACTGAAGCTTTCTTT. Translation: CAWLGQPNTEAFF.

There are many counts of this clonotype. The CDR3 reads CASSLGFGVLRDEKLFF. In DNA form, the CDR3 reads TGTGCCAGCAGTTTAGGTTTCGGGGTGCTAAGGGATGAAAAACTGTTTTTT. This chain links TRBV12-3 or TRBV12-4 with TRBJ1-4; D is ambiguous. CDR3 length equals 17 residues. V lost 1 base to trimming and J lost 6 bases, with 18 bases between them.

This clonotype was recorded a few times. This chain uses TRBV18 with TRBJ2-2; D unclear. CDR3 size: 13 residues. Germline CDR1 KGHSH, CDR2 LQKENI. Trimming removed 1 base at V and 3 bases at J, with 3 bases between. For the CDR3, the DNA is TGTGCCAGCTCACCACGAGACACCGGGGAGCTGTTTTTT. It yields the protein CASSPRDTGELFF.

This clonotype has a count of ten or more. The CDR3 sequence is CSARVVAAESSYNEQFF. The CDR3 DNA reads TGCAGTGCTAGAGTAGTGGCAGCGGAGAGCTCCTACAATGAGCAGTTCTTC. The chain joins TRBV20-1 to TRBJ2-1; the D gene is possibly TRBD2 (5 bases). Germline assignment: CDR1 DFQATT and CDR2 SNEGSKA (reference sequence). The CDR3 contains 17 residues. Trimming shortened V by 1 base and J by 0 bases, and 16 bases separated the two germline ends.

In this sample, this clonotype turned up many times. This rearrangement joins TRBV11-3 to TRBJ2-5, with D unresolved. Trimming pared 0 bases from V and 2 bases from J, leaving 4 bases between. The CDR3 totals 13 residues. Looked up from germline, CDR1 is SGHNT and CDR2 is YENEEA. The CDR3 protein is CASSLETQETQYF. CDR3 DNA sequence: TGTGCCAGCAGCTTAGAGACGCAAGAGACCCAGTACTTC.